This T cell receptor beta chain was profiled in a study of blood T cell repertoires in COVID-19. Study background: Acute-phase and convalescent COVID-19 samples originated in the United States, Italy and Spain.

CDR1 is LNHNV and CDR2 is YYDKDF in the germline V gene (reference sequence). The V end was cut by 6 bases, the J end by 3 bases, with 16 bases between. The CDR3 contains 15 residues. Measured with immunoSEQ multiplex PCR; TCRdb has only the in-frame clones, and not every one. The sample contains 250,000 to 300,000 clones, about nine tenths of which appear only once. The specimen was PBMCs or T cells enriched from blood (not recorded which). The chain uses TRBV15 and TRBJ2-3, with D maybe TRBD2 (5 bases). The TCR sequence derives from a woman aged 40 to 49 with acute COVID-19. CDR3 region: CATSNPGMGTDTQYF. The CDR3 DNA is TGTGCCACCAGTAACCCGGGGATGGGAACAGATACGCAGTATTTT.